The sequence of this T cell receptor beta chain was determined in a study of blood T cell repertoires in COVID-19. This CDR3 comprises 15 residues. Losses at the gene ends were 7 bases for V and 9 bases for J; bases not matched to a gene: 8. Germline-derived CDR1 and CDR2 are WNHNN and SYGVQD (reference sequence). The method was immunoSEQ multiplex PCR; TCRdb's version includes in-frame clones alone and lacks a portion of them. Here the sample spans about 220,000 clones, about 88% being singletons. The source material was PBMCs or T cells enriched from blood (not recorded which). This sequence joins TRBV10-1 and TRBJ2-1; 14 bases fit TRBD2. This sequence originates from a woman in her 30s who had recovered from COVID-19. CDR3 protein: CASTRLAGGPGEQFF. CDR3 coding DNA: TGCGCCAGCACCCGACTAGCGGGGGGGCCGGGTGAGCAGTTCTTC.